This T cell receptor beta chain was recorded in a study of control samples from healthy donors and cancer patients (TCRdb year 2020). The library was produced with the immunoSEQ multiplex PCR assay. TCRdb obtained this table from immuneACCESS and retained in-frame rearrangements with V and J assigned. These tables miss some clones; where compared with another copy, unresolved V genes account for less than half of the shortfall, and the remainder is unexplained. The sample table holds about 190,000 clones, of which roughly nine tenths were seen once. The ten biggest clones cover around 1.9% of the sample. As concerns this clone: Its antigen is unknown. No base quality values were provided; no much bigger clone lies one nucleotide off.

V gives up 1 base and J gives up 2 bases, and the segment between their germline ends measures 9 bases. For CDR1 and CDR2, the germline V gene lists SGHRS and YFSETQ. Including cysteine and phenylalanine, the CDR3 has 14 amino acids. Only CDR3 DNA remains: 42 bases, in frame from the first base. The clonotype was recovered from a man aged 25-40 years in good health. Here the chain combines TRBV5-1 and TRBJ1-1, with the D gene not clear enough to name. Sequenced sample: blood. The DNA sequence follows: TGCGCCAGCAGCTTGTACGGGATAAACACTGAAGCTTTCTTT. It codes for CASSLYGINTEAFF.